A selection of T cell receptor beta chains follows, all from one sample in a study of cytomegalovirus exposure and HLA in healthy donors. Only in-frame clones appear in the TCRdb table, and some are missing; sequencing was by immunoSEQ multiplex PCR. This sample carries nearly 110,000 clones, 82% of them seen once, and the ten largest clones take under 2%. The specimen was PBMCs. The receptors were sampled from a man aged 50-60 years in good health and CMV-seronegative. Each CDR3 is given without its conserved first and last residue. Size values are once, few and many counts, or a class for expanded clones, and some rows have none.

>once|TRBV4-1
ASSQDGGGLYNSPLH
>NA|TRBV6-5
ASSYSEARNYGYT
>NA|TRBV4-1
ASSQDDWQGDDSPLH
>NA|TRBV10-3
ATRGTAETDTQY
>NA|TRBV5-1
ASSLLAGNQPQH
>NA|TRBV30
AWSTGGNQPQH
>NA|TRBV5-1
ASSPRQVEGYT
>once|TRBV20-1
SAKGDGGYT
>few|TRBV7-8
ASSPIWGDGNQPQH
>NA|TRBV7-9
ASSDTMGEQY
>NA|TRBV6-5
ASSSPQGGGTDTQY
>NA|TRBV7-7
ASSETGDRETQY
>NA|TRBV2
ASSAQGDETQY
>few|TRBV9
ASSVPRQGGMNTEAF
>few|TRBV29-1
SVGQVGETQY
>NA|TRBV11-3
ASSPDGWGADTQY
>NA|TRBV18
ASSSLGYTEAF
>NA|TRBV9
ASSETTAMNTEAF
>NA|TRBV6-6
ASRWGPDGNTIY
>NA|TRBV5-7
ASSLQGWETQY
>once|TRBV6-1
ASSEARSNEKLF
>NA|TRBV4-2
ASSQPGTNNEQF
>NA|TRBV2
ASSRSGTYGYT
>NA|TRBV7-9
ASSLGGQPQH
>NA|TRBV6-4
ASSEGGREKLF
>NA|TRBV5-1
ASRGGFSGANVLT
>NA|TRBV5-1
ASSLGADTSTDTQY
>NA|TRBV6-6
ASSYQLAVNTGELF
>NA|TRBV5-6
ASSLPGSSPLH
>NA|TRBV5-6
ASSYRTNNSPLH
>NA|TRBV11-2
ASSLDPTSRAF